This TCR beta chain was captured in a study of early T cells in non-severe SARS-CoV-2 infection. The CDR3 runs to 14 residues. Germline lookup yields CDR1 DFQATT and CDR2 SNEGSKA (reference sequence). Deletions cut 5 bases from V and 0 bases from J, with 12 bases between. One entry per CDR3 protein results from TCRdb running MiXCR on the 5' RACE reads. The table includes some 66,000 distinct CDR3 sequences, around 13% detected once. The chain is built from TRBV20-1 and TRBJ2-3; TRBD2 is a possible D gene (6 bases). The sample consisted of whole blood. The TCR comes from an adult who was a healthcare worker with PCR-confirmed SARS-CoV-2 infection or an uninfected control (not recorded which). DNA for the CDR3: TGCAGTGCTGCCGATAGCGGTAGCACAGATACGCAGTATTTT. Encoded protein: CSAADSGSTDTQYF.